The present entry profiles one T cell receptor beta chain with its context. Its antigen is as yet unknown. The sample originates from a study of quantifying T cell responses using KT2 cells. The overall study: Reverse transcription used primers in the TCR alpha and beta constant regions. The second PCR was a qPCR stopped at a predetermined fluorescence threshold.

Study-level points and caveats: At about one KT2 cell per 100,000 PBMC, KT2 sequences were still detected.

Each cDNA got a UMI-containing oligo ligated at its 3' end. The first PCR ran three to four cycles with an equimolar RC1.1 and RC1.2 beta primer mix. TCRdb called the UMI-ligation and nested PCR reads again in MiXCR, with one record for every CDR3 protein. The sample shows tens of thousands of distinct CDR3 sequences, more than 9% of them seen only once. CDR1 and CDR2 from the germline V gene are SGHDT and YYEEEE. The CDR3 consists of 11 residues. V shed 4 bases and J shed 4 bases, with 4 bases lying between them. The sample is PBMC spiked with counted cells of clone KT2. V usage is TRBV5-6 and J usage is TRBJ2-3; no clear D gene. The clonotype originates from a human donor. Source material: PBMCs spiked with cells of the T cell clone KT2. Here the CDR3 reads CASSRADTQYF. The CDR3 DNA reads TGTGCCAGCAGCCGCGCAGATACGCAGTATTTT.